The next 32 T cell receptor beta chains were all read from a single sample in a study of ipilimumab plus nivolumab after autologous stem cell transplantation (dated by TCRdb to about 2021). Library generation was performed with the immunoSEQ multiplex PCR assay. TCRdb took this table from immuneACCESS and kept in-frame rearrangements with V and J called. Such tables lack part of the clones; where checked against another copy, unresolved V genes explain under half of the gap, and the rest is unexplained. Across this sample there are some 45,000 clones, with around nine tenths seen only once. The biggest ten clones account for around 0.86% of the sample. This material consisted of PBMCs, taken in a trial of ipilimumab plus nivolumab as post-transplant consolidation. All receptors come from a male donor with multiple myeloma.

The rearrangement uses TRBV2 and TRBJ2-1, with no clear D. This CDR3 comprises 10 residues. V was shortened by 6 bases and J by 7 bases, with 4 bases between the two germline ends. The V gene's germline CDR1 is SNHLY and CDR2 FYNNEI. As DNA, the CDR3 is TGTGCCAGCAGAGAAAATGAGCAGTTCTTC. Protein product: CASRENEQFF.

The chain joins TRBV7-9 to TRBJ2-7; TRBD2 aligns across 11 bases. CDR3 length: 15 residues. The junction had 8 bases not matched to a gene; V was cut back by 5 bases and J by 5 bases. The germline V gene encodes CDR1 SEHNR and CDR2 FQNEAQ (reference sequence). CDR3 sequence: CASSPSLAGGHEQYF. For the CDR3, the DNA is TGTGCCAGCAGCCCCTCCCTAGCGGGAGGCCACGAGCAGTACTTC.

The chain has TRBV6-6 and TRBJ2-7; unclear D gene. The CDR3 runs 14 residues. The V gene lost 2 bases and the J gene lost 7 bases, with 15 bases spanning the gap. CDR1 is MNHNY and CDR2 is SVGAGI in the germline V gene (reference sequence). CDR3 in DNA: TGTGCCAGCAGTTACAGAAGGGAAGGGTGGGAGCAGTACTTC. It encodes CASSYRREGWEQYF.

This chain uses TRBV30 with TRBJ1-3; D gene uncertain. Germline V lookup: CDR1 GTSNPN, CDR2 SVGIG (reference sequence). The CDR3 has 14 amino acids. The germline V and J ends were trimmed by 1 base and 0 bases, with 7 bases remaining between them. CDR3 loop: CAWSAANSGNTIYF. The CDR3 DNA sequence: TGTGCCTGGAGTGCAGCAAACTCTGGAAACACCATATATTTT. The entire variable domain, with the rest obtained from reference TRBV30 and TRBJ1-3, is as follows: SQTIHQWPATLVQPVGSPLSLECTVEGTSNPNLYWYRQAAGRGLQLLFYSVGIGQISSEVPQNLSASRPQDRQFILSSKKLLLSDSGFYLCAWSAANSGNTIYFGEGSWLTVV.

The rearrangement joins TRBV12-5 to TRBJ2-6; 8 bases fit TRBD1. The CDR3 has 18 residues. The V gene's germline CDR1 is LGHNT and CDR2 FRNRAP. V lost 0 bases to trimming and J lost 1 base; unmatched junction nucleotides: 5. Here the CDR3 DNA reads TGTGCTAGTGGTTTGGTGGACAGGGTGCTGTCTGGGGCCAACGTCCTGACTTTC. Its protein product is CASGLVDRVLSGANVLTF.

The rearrangement joins TRBV11-1 to TRBJ2-5, with D possibly matching TRBD2 (6 bases). The V gene lost 5 bases and the J gene lost 2 bases, with 15 bases spanning the gap. The length of the CDR3 is 15 residues. The germline V gene encodes CDR1 SGHAT and CDR2 FQDESV (reference sequence). The CDR3 sequence is CASSRQTSGQETQYF. The CDR3 nucleotides are TGTGCCAGCAGCCGACAGACTAGTGGGCAAGAGACCCAGTACTTC.

The V gene is TRBV18, the J gene TRBJ1-5, with D possibly matching TRBD1 (5 bases). The V end lost 3 bases, the J end lost 4 bases, and 7 bases lay between the germline ends. The V gene's germline CDR1 is KGHSH and CDR2 LQKENI. This CDR3 contains 13 residues. In nucleotides, the CDR3 is TGTGCCAGCTCACCGACAGCTAATCAGCCCCAGCATTTT. Translated: CASSPTANQPQHF.

The chain is built from TRBV4-2 and TRBJ1-5; D gene uncertain. Germline V gene lookup returns CDR1 LGHNA and CDR2 YNFKEQ. The CDR3 totals 14 residues. V was cut by 0 bases and J by 5 bases, with 8 bases left in between. CDR3 loop: CASSQDRRDQPQHF. The CDR3 nucleotides read TGTGCCAGCAGCCAAGATAGGCGGGATCAGCCCCAGCATTTT.

This clone has only one observation. This rearrangement joins TRBV19 to TRBJ1-5; 8 bases are shared with TRBD1. The CDR3 is made up of 17 amino acids. The germline V gene has CDR1 LNHDA and CDR2 SQIVND (reference sequence). The V segment lost 8 bases and the J segment 1 base; nucleotides outside the gene matches: 13. The CDR3 DNA reads TGTGCCAGTTTTCCTCGGACAGGGTCAGAGAGCAATCAGCCCCAGCATTTT. This encodes CASFPRTGSESNQPQHF.

This clone has only one observation. V gene TRBV2 combines with J gene TRBJ1-6; D gene ambiguous. Germline V gene data show CDR1 as SNHLY and CDR2 as FYNNEI. The V and J ends lost 8 bases and 3 bases respectively, with 17 bases between them. The length of the CDR3 is 16 residues. The CDR3 DNA follows: TGTGCCAGCCTTGACGACACGGGAAACTATAATTCACCCCTCCACTTT. It is translated as CASLDDTGNYNSPLHF. Based on the CDR3 plus reference TRBV2 and TRBJ1-6, the full variable domain is EPEVTQTPSHQVTQMGQEVILRCVPISNHLYFYWYRQILGQKVEFLVSFYNNEISEKSEIFDDQFSVERPDGSNFTLKIRSTKLEDSAMYFCASLDDTGNYNSPLHFGNGTRLTVT.

The rearrangement joins TRBV19 to TRBJ2-7, with D possibly TRBD1 on 6 matching bases. The CDR3 is 14 amino acids. In germline, CDR1 is LNHDA, CDR2 SQIVND (reference sequence). Trimming shortened V by 8 bases and J by 0 bases, and 14 bases separated the two germline ends. This CDR3 is CASSRQGNSYEQYF. CDR3 coding DNA: TGTGCCAGTTCGAGGCAGGGGAACTCCTACGAGCAGTACTTC.

The chain combines TRBV5-8 with TRBJ2-3; perhaps TRBD2 as D (6 bases). Between the trimmed V and J ends, which lost 4 bases and 6 bases, there was a span of 12 bases. CDR1 is SGHTS and CDR2 is YDEGEE in the germline V gene. This CDR3 has 13 residues. The CDR3 DNA sequence: TGTGCCAGCAGCGCGGGACCAGGGGATACGCAGTATTTT. Its protein is CASSAGPGDTQYF.

The chain recombines TRBV30 with TRBJ1-6; 7 nucleotides line up with TRBD1. CDR3 length equals 15 residues. J was trimmed by 8 bases and V by 1 base; bases with no gene match: 8. Germline V gene lookup returns CDR1 GTSNPN and CDR2 SVGIG (reference sequence). CDR3 protein: CAWSGQGMGHSPLHF. As DNA, the CDR3 is TGTGCCTGGAGTGGACAGGGTATGGGTCATTCACCCCTCCACTTT.

This clone was seen only once. The rearrangement joins TRBV6-5 to TRBJ2-3; D unresolved. Germline lookup yields CDR1 MNHEY and CDR2 SVGAGI. The CDR3 is made up of 14 amino acids. V dropped 2 bases and J dropped 6 bases, with 12 bases sitting between them. CDR3 residues: CASSYRTPDDTQYF. The CDR3 region has the DNA TGTGCCAGCAGTTACAGGACGCCTGACGATACGCAGTATTTT.

This clone was found a few times. The gene calls are TRBV7-2 and TRBJ2-5; either TRBD1 or TRBD2 may fit D (5 bases each). The germline V gene encodes CDR1 SGHTA and CDR2 FQGNSA. This CDR3 contains 14 residues. V lost 5 bases, J lost 0 bases, and 10 bases lay in between. CDR3 nucleotide sequence: TGTGCCAGCAGCCCGGGACGGTACCAAGAGACCCAGTACTTC. Its protein product is CASSPGRYQETQYF.

The V and J genes are TRBV28 and TRBJ1-3, with unresolved D. Germline V gene sequence: CDR1 MDHEN, CDR2 SYDVKM. CDR3 length: 12 residues. With 5 bases removed from V and 4 bases from J, the gap between germline ends came to 6 bases. The CDR3 nucleotides read TGTGCCAGCAGTGAACAAGGAAACACCATATATTTT. It is translated as CASSEQGNTIYF.

The gene calls are TRBV7-9 and TRBJ1-3; D gene uncertain. Trimming took 1 base from V and 0 from J, leaving 4 bases between them. This CDR3 contains 14 residues. CDR1 is SEHNR and CDR2 is FQNEAQ in the germline V gene (reference sequence). CDR3 in amino acids: CASSLGISGNTIYF. CDR3 nucleotides: TGTGCCAGCAGCTTAGGCATCTCTGGAAACACCATATATTTT.

This chain joins TRBV5-1 and TRBJ2-1; 10 nucleotides line up with TRBD1. The trim removed 4 bases at V and 4 bases at J, leaving 2 bases unmatched. There are 14 residues in the CDR3. Germline V CDR1 and CDR2: SGHRS, YFSETQ. Here the CDR3 DNA reads TGCGCCAGCAGCCGGGACAGGGGATACAATGAGCAGTTCTTC. Amino acids: CASSRDRGYNEQFF.

DNA of the CDR3: TGTGCCAGCAGTTTCCTCCCAGGACGGGACGTCGGGGGCAATGAGCAGTTCTTC. Protein product: CASSFLPGRDVGGNEQFF. The chain carries TRBV28 and TRBJ2-1, with a tentative D call TRBD2 (6 bases). CDR1 and CDR2 (germline): MDHEN, SYDVKM. With 3 bases removed from V and 6 bases from J, the gap between germline ends came to 24 bases. This CDR3 contains 18 residues.

The CDR3 spells CASGPLDRTMVQPQHF. Written as DNA, the CDR3 is TGTGCCAGCGGCCCCTTAGACAGAACGATGGTTCAGCCCCAGCATTTT. The genes are TRBV28 and TRBJ1-5, with a weak D call TRBD1 (5 bases). Trimming left V 8 bases short and J 6 bases short, with 23 bases between. CDR3 size: 16 residues. Germline loops: CDR1 MDHEN, CDR2 SYDVKM.

V and J are TRBV10-3 and TRBJ1-2; 7 bases match TRBD1. Germline CDR1 and CDR2: ENHRY and SYGVKD. The junction had 10 bases not matched to a gene; V was cut back by 7 bases and J by 5 bases. The CDR3 length is 14 residues. In nucleotides, the CDR3 is TGTGCCATCACTACGACCGGGACAGCTTATGGCTACACCTTC. Its translation is CAITTTGTAYGYTF.

The chain is built from TRBV19 and TRBJ2-3; 7 bases line up with TRBD1. V shed 7 bases, J shed 0 bases, and the junction held 4 bases outside the gene matches. The CDR3 loop spans 14 amino acids. The germline V gene encodes CDR1 LNHDA and CDR2 SQIVND (reference sequence). CDR3 protein: CASTPGQSTDTQYF. The DNA of the CDR3 is TGTGCCAGTACCCCGGGACAGAGCACAGATACGCAGTATTTT.

This clone was observed a single time. The chain couples TRBV16 to TRBJ2-2; D may be TRBD2 (6 bases). CDR1 KGHSY and CDR2 FQNENV come from the germline V gene. This CDR3 region has 14 residues. Trimming took off 4 bases at V and 6 bases at J, with 12 bases between the two ends. The CDR3: CASSPTGGAGELFF. Written as DNA, the CDR3 is TGTGCCAGCAGCCCCACCGGGGGTGCCGGGGAGCTGTTTTTT.

The chain has TRBV9 and TRBJ2-1; TRBD2 matches at 9 bases. From germline, CDR1 is SGDLS and CDR2 YYNGEE. The V segment lost 4 bases and the J segment 4 bases; nucleotides outside the gene matches: 9. The CDR3 contains 16 residues. CDR3 protein: CASSTLAGEVYNEQFF. CDR3 sequence (DNA): TGTGCCAGCAGCACATTAGCGGGAGAGGTGTACAATGAGCAGTTCTTC. Full variable domain (outside the CDR3, taken from reference TRBV9 and TRBJ2-1): DSGVTQTPKHLITATGQRVTLRCSPRSGDLSVYWYQQSLDQGLQFLIQYYNGEERAKGNILERFSAQQFPDLHSELNLSSLELGDSALYFCASSTLAGEVYNEQFFGPGTRLTVL.

This rearrangement joins TRBV29-1 to TRBJ1-2, with D perhaps TRBD1 (6 bases). The germline V gene encodes CDR1 SQVTM and CDR2 ANQGSEA. This CDR3 is built from 13 residues. Deletions cut 6 bases from V and 4 bases from J, with 15 bases between. CDR3 nucleotides: TGCAGCGTGCTTGGGACAACGGTCTATGGCTACACCTTC. Its translation is CSVLGTTVYGYTF.

The chain uses TRBV6-1 and TRBJ1-3; D uncertain. This CDR3 is 17 amino acids long. Trimming took 1 base from V and 0 from J, leaving 13 bases between them. Germline CDR1 MNHNS, CDR2 SASEGT. CDR3: CASSEGWNPRSGNTIYF. The CDR3 bases are TGTGCCAGCAGTGAAGGGTGGAACCCCCGCTCTGGAAACACCATATATTTT.

The chain uses TRBV6-4 and TRBJ2-1, with TRBD2 matching over 9 bases. CDR3 length: 15 amino acids. Germline CDR1 and CDR2: MRHNA and SNTAGT. Trimming cost V 4 bases and J 4 bases; bases outside gene matches: 5. CDR3 residues: CASSGGLAGYNEQFF. The CDR3 DNA follows: TGTGCCAGCAGTGGCGGGCTAGCGGGGTACAATGAGCAGTTCTTC.

The gene calls are TRBV2 and TRBJ2-3, with D perhaps being TRBD1 or TRBD2 (7 bases each). Germline V gives CDR1 SNHLY, CDR2 FYNNEI. V dropped 5 bases and J dropped 3 bases, with 12 bases sitting between them. The CDR3 runs to 14 residues. Here the CDR3 DNA reads TGTGCCAGCAGTCCAGGGGGGGGGACAGATACGCAGTATTTT. Its translation: CASSPGGGTDTQYF.

The table lists this clone with a count of one. At one end the junction does not follow the germline gene, possibly because of a read error. This CDR3 is also generated by other DNA sequences in the sample. The chain links TRBV4-3 to TRBJ2-7, with 9 bases aligning to TRBD1. The CDR3 consists of 15 residues. Germline V gives CDR1 LGHNA, CDR2 YSLEER. CDR3 sequence: CASSQTGGSSYEQYF. As DNA, the CDR3 is TGCGCCAGCAGCCAGACAGGGGGTTCATCCTACGAGCAGTACTTT.

The genes are TRBV2 and TRBJ2-3; D unresolved. The CDR3 loop spans 15 amino acids. Trimming removed 7 bases at V and 4 bases at J, with 18 bases between. Germline V lookup: CDR1 SNHLY, CDR2 FYNNEI. The CDR3: CASISDFTPPDTQYF. The CDR3 DNA is TGTGCCAGCATTTCCGACTTCACCCCCCCAGATACGCAGTATTTT.

The chain employs TRBV5-5 and TRBJ2-2; D is ambiguous. V gave up 4 bases and J gave up 2 bases, with 3 bases separating them. This CDR3 has 12 residues. The V gene's germline CDR1 is SGHKS and CDR2 YYEKEE (reference sequence). CDR3 amino acids: CASSPNTGELFF. The DNA of the CDR3 is TGTGCCAGCAGCCCAAACACCGGGGAGCTGTTTTTT. Full variable domain (remainder filled in from reference TRBV5-5 and TRBJ2-2): DAGVTQSPTHLIKTRGQQVTLRCSPISGHKSVSWYQQVLGQGPQFIFQYYEKEERGRGNFPDRFSARQFPNYSSELNVNALLLGDSALYLCASSPNTGELFFGEGSRLTVL.

The genes are TRBV19 and TRBJ1-5, with a possible D match to TRBD1 (5 bases). This CDR3 comprises 13 residues. CDR1 and CDR2 (germline): LNHDA, SQIVND (reference sequence). V was cut by 0 bases and J by 7 bases, with 7 bases left in between. CDR3 protein: CASSIDRDQPQHF. CDR3 DNA: TGTGCCAGTAGTATAGACAGGGACCAGCCCCAGCATTTT.